This TCR beta chain originates from a study of blood T cell repertoires in COVID-19. This clone was seen a handful of times. V was clipped by 3 bases and J by 4 bases, with 4 bases between them. This CDR3 region has 13 residues. In the authors' workflow: Cell counts per sample came from amplifying reference gene primers. Sequenced by immunoSEQ multiplex PCR; TCRdb stores in-frame clones only, minus some. V and J calls and clone size are as listed in that table; D and trimming were resolved from the DNA. Found here are about 290,000 clones, 86% of them singletons; the top ten hold about 3%. This chain links TRBV12-3 or TRBV12-4 with TRBJ2-6; D remains ambiguous. This clonotype was sampled from a woman younger than 45 with active or convalescent COVID-19. The specimen sequenced was peripheral blood. CDR3 in DNA: TGTGCCAGCAGTTTTGAGGGGGCCAACGTCCTGACTTTC. This sequence encodes CASSFEGANVLTF.